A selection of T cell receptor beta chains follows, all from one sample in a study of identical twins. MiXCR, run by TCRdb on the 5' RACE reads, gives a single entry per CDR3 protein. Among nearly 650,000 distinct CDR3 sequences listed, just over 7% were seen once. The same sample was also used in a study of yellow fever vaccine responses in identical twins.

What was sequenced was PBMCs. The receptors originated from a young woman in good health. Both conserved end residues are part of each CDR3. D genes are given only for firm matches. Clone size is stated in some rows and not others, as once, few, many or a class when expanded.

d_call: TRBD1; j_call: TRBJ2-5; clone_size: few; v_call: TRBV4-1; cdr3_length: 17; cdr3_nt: TGCGCCAGCAGCCGACCCCCGGGACAGAGGCCGCAAGAGACCCAGTACTTC; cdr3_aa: CASSRPPGQRPQETQYF
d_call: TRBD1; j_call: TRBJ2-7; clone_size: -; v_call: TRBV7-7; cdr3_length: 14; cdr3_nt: TGTGCCAGCAGCTTAAACCAGGGGGCATGGGAGCAGTACTTC; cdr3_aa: CASSLNQGAWEQYF
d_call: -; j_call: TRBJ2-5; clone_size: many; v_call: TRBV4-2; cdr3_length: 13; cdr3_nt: TGTGCCAGCAGCCAAGGACCAGAAGAGACCCAGTACTTC; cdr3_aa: CASSQGPEETQYF
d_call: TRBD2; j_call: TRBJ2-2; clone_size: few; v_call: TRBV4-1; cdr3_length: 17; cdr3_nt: TGCGCCAGCAGCCACACTACTAGCGGGGGGGCTCCCGGGGAGCTGTTTTTT; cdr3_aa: CASSHTTSGGAPGELFF
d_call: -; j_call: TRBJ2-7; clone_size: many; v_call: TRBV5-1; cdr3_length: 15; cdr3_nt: TGCGCCAGCAGCTTGGGGCAGCCGAGCTCCTACGAGCAGTACTTC; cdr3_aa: CASSLGQPSSYEQYF
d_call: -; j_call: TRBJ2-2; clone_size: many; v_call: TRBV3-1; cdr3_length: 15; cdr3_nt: TGTGCCAGCAGCCAACTGGACCCGAACACCGGGGAGCTGTTTTTT; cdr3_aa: CASSQLDPNTGELFF
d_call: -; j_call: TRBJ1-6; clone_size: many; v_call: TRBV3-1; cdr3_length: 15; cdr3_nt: TGTGCCAGCAGCCAAGGGGGGCGGAATAATTCACCCCTCCACTTT; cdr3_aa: CASSQGGRNNSPLHF
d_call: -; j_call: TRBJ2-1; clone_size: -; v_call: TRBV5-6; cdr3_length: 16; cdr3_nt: TGTGCCAGCAGCAACCCTGAGCGGTATACCTACAATGAGCAGTTCTTC; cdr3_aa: CASSNPERYTYNEQFF
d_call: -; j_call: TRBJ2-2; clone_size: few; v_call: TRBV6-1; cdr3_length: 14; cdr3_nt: TGTGCCAGCAGTATTGGCAGGGTTCCCGGGGAGCTGTTTTTT; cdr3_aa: CASSIGRVPGELFF
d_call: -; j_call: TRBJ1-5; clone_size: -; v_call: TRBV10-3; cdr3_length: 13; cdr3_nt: TGTGCCATCAGTGGGGGCCCAACGGGGCCCCACCATTTT; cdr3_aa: CAISGGPTGPHHF
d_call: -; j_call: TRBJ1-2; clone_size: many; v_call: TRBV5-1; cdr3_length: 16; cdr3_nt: TGCGCCAGCAGCCAGCGGACAGAAGTGAACTTCTATGGCTACACCTTC; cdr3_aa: CASSQRTEVNFYGYTF
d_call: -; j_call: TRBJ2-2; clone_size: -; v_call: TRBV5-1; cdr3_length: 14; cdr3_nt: TGCGCCAGCAGCAATAGCGGGAACACCGGGGAGCTGTTTTTT; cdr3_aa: CASSNSGNTGELFF
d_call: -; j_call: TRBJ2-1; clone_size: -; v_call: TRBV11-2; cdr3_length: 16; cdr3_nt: TGTGCCAGCAGCTTAGGGGCGGGGGCCCCTTACAATGAGCAGTTCTTC; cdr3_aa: CASSLGAGAPYNEQFF
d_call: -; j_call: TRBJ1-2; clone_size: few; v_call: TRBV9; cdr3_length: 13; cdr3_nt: TGTGCCAGCACCCTTCCAGGGGTCTATGGCTACACCTTC; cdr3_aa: CASTLPGVYGYTF
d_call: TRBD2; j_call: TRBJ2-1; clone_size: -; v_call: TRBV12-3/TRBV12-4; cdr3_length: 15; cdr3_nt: TGTGCCAGCAGTTTGGACGGACTAGCGGCAAATGAGCAGTTCTTC; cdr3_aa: CASSLDGLAANEQFF
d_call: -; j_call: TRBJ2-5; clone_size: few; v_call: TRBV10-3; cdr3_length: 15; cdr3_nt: TGTGCCATCAGTGAGTTGGAGAGGTCAAGAGAGACCCAGTACTTC; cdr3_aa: CAISELERSRETQYF
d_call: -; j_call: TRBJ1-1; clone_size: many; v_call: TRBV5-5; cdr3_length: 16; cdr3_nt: TGTGCCAGCAGCCTACTGGGGGGCAGAATGAACACTGAAGCTTTCTTT; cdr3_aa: CASSLLGGRMNTEAFF
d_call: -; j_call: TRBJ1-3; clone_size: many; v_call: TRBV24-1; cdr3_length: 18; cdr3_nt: TGTGCCACCAGCGACGGGAAGGCAATAGGGCTCGCTGGAAACACCATATATTTT; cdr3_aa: CATSDGKAIGLAGNTIYF
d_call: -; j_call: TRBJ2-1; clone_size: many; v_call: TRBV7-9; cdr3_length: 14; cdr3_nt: TGTGCCAGCAGCTCGCCCCCCGGCGGGTATGAGCAGTTCTTC; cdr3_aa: CASSSPPGGYEQFF
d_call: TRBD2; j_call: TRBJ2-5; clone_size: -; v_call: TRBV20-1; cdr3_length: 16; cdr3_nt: TGCAGTGCTAGACCCACTAGCGTAGGGTACCAAGAGACCCAGTACTTC; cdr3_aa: CSARPTSVGYQETQYF
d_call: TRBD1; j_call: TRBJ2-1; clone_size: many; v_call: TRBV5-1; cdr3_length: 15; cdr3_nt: TGCGCCAGCAGTTTAACAGGGGGCGCGTACAATGAGCAGTTCTTC; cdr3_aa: CASSLTGGAYNEQFF
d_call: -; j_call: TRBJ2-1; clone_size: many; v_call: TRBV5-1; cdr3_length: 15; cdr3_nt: TGCGCCAGCAGCTTGGGGGGAGGAGTCGAGTATGAGCAGTTCTTC; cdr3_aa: CASSLGGGVEYEQFF
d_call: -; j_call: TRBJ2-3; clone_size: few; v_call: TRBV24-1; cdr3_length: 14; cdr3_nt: TGTGCCACCAGTCCACAATCTGGCACAGATACGCAGTATTTT; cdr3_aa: CATSPQSGTDTQYF
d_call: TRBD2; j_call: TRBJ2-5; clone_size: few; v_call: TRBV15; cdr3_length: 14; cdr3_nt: TGTGCCACCCACCGGGGGGGCAGGCAAGAGACCCAGTACTTC; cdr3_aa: CATHRGGRQETQYF
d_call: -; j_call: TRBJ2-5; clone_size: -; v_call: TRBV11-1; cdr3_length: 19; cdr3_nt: TGTGCCAGCAGGTCGGGAGTTAAATTGGCCCATTCCGACCAAGAGACCCAGTACTTC; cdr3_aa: CASRSGVKLAHSDQETQYF
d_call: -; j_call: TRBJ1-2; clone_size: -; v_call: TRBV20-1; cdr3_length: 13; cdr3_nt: TGCAGTGCTAGTCCCTCGGAATACTATGGCTACACCTTC; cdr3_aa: CSASPSEYYGYTF
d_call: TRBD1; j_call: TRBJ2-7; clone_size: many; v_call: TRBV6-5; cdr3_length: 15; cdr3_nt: TGTGCCAGCAGTTACACGGGACAGGGCGTGTACGAGCAGTACTTC; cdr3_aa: CASSYTGQGVYEQYF
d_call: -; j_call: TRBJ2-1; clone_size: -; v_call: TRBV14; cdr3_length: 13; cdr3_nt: TGTGCCAGCAGCCAAGGATCAGCCCGGGAGCAGTTCTTC; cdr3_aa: CASSQGSAREQFF
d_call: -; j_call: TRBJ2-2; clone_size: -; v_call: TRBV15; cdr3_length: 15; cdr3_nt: TGTGCCACCAGCAGAGATGGAACGAACACCGGGGAGCTGTTTTTT; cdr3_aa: CATSRDGTNTGELFF
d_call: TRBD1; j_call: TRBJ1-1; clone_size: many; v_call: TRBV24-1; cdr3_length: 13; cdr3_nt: TGTGCCACCAGTGATTTCGGACAGGGGGAAGCTTTCTTT; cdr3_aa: CATSDFGQGEAFF
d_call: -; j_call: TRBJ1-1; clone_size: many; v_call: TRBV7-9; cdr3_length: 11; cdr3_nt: TGTGCCAGCAGCTGGTCGGACCAAGCTTTCTTT; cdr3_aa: CASSWSDQAFF
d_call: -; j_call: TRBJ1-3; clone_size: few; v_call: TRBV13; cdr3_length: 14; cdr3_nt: TGTGCCAGCCAGGTCGGACGGTCTGGAAACACCATATATTTT; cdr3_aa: CASQVGRSGNTIYF
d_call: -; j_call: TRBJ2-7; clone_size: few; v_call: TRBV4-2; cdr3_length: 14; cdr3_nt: TGTGCCAGCAGCCCGGGACCGAACCTCTACGAGCAGTACTTC; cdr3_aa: CASSPGPNLYEQYF
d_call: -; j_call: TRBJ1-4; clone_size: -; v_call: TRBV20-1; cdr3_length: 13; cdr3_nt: TGCAGTGCTTCAGGGCGCACTAATGAAAAACTGTTTTTT; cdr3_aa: CSASGRTNEKLFF
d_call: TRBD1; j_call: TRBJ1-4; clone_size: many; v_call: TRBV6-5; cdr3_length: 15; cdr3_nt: TGTGCCAGCAGTTCCACCGGGACAGGGAAGGAAAAACTGTTTTTT; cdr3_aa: CASSSTGTGKEKLFF